This record looks at one T cell receptor (beta chain) sequence and its context. This sample is drawn from a study of blood T cell repertoires in COVID-19. The CDR3 consists of 16 residues. CDR1 is SGHAT, CDR2 FQNNGV, per germline. V was shortened by 5 bases and J by 4 bases, with 15 bases between the two germline ends. Original processing notes: How many nucleated cells were present was estimated from reference gene primer amplification. TCRdb's copy holds only in-frame clones and misses some; the assay was immunoSEQ multiplex PCR. For V, J and clone size, that table is used; D and trimming come from the DNA. The sample lists 250,000 to 400,000 clones, about 88% seen once, with around 2.5% in the top ten. Researchers sorted participants into cohorts using their self-reported clinical history. Among Cohort 3 donors, those recovered had two negative PCRs, clearance, or symptom resolution.

This TCR was recovered from a man in his 60s who had recovered from COVID-19. Material: PBMCs or T cells enriched from blood (not recorded which). The V and J genes are TRBV11-2 and TRBJ2-6; D gene unclear. The CDR3 spells CASSPLGRSGANVLTF. The CDR3 DNA reads as TGTGCCAGCAGCCCCCTCGGTCGTTCGGGGGCCAACGTCCTGACTTTC.